This record covers a single T cell receptor (beta chain). This table comes from immunoSEQ multiplex PCR, and its TCRdb copy is limited to in-frame clones, with some not included. This table has approximately 100,000 clones, roughly 90% appearing once. The entry originates in a study of a mutant IDH1 vaccine in newly diagnosed glioma. Study at large: Averaging 40.4 years of age, treated patients were 62.5% male and 37.5% female.

Sample time point: baseline, week 1 (first vaccination visit). Regarding treatment: pre-vaccination baseline after standard-of-care therapy. Germline-derived CDR1 and CDR2 are WNHNN and SYGVQD (reference sequence). CDR3 length: 16 amino acids. V was shortened by 2 bases and J by 1 base, with 14 bases between the two germline ends. This sequence originates from a woman aged 50 to 60 with glioma. This specimen was PBMCs, taken from a glioma patient treated with radiotherapy, temozolomide or both. The chain combines TRBV10-1 with TRBJ2-5, with D perhaps matching TRBD2 (5 bases). Here the CDR3 reads CASSEILAGPQETQYF. The CDR3 DNA is TGCGCCAGCAGTGAGATTTTGGCGGGCCCCCAAGAGACCCAGTACTTC.